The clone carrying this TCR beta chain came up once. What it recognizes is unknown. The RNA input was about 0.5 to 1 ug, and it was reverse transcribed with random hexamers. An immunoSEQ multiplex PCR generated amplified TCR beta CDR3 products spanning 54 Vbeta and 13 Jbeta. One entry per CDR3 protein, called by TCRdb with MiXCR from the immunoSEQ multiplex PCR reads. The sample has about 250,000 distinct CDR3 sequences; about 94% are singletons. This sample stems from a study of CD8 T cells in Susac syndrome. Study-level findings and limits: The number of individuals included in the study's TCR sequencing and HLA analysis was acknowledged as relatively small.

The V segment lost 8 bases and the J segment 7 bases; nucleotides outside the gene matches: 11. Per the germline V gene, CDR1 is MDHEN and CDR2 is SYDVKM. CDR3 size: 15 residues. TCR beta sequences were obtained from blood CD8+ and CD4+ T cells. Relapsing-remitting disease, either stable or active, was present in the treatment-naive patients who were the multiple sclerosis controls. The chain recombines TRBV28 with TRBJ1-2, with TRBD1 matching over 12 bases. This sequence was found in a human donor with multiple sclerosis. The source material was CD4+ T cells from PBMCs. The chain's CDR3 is CASELPGQGAGGYTF. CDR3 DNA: TGTGCCAGCGAACTTCCGGGACAGGGGGCGGGTGGCTACACCTTC.